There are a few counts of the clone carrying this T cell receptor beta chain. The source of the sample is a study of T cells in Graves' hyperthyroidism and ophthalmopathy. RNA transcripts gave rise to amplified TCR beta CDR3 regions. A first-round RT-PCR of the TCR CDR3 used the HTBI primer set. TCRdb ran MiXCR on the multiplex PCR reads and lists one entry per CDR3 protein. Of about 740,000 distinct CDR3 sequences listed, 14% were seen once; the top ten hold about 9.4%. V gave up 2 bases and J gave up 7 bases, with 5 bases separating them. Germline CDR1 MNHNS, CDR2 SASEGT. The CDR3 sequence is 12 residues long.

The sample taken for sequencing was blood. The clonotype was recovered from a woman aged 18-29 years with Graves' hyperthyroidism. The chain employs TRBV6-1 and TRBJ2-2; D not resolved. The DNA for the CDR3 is TGTGCCAGCAGTGAAACCGGCGGGGAGCTGTTTTTT. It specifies CASSETGGELFF.